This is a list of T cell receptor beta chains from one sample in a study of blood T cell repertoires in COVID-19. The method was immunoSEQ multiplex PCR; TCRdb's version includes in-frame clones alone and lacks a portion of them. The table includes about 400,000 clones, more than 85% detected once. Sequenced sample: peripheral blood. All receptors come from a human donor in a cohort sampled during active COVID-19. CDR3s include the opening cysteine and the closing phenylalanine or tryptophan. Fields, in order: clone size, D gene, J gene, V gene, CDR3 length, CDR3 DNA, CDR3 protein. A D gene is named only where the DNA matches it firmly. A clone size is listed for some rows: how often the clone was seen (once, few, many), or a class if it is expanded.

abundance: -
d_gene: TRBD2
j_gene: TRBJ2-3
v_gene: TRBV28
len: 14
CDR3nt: TGTGCCAGCAGTAAGCGGACTAGCGGGAATAGAGAGTATTTT
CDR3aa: CASSKRTSGNREYF

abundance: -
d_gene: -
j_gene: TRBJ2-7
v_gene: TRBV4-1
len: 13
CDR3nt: TGCGCCAGCAGCCGACAGCGTAGCTACGAGCAGTACTTC
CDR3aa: CASSRQRSYEQYF

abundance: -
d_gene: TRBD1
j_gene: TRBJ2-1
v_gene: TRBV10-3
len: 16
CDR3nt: TGTGCCATCAGTGGAACCGGGACAGGGGGTTCGGATGAGCAGTTCTTC
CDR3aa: CAISGTGTGGSDEQFF

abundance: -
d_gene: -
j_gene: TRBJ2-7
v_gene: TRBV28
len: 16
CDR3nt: TGTGCCAGCAGTACAGAGGGGGTAGGGGCCTCCTACGAGCAGTACTTC
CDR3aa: CASSTEGVGASYEQYF

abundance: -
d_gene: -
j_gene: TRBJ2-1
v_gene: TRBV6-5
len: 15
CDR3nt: TGTGCCAGCAGTGACTCGGGGGCCCGATACAATGAGCAGTTCTTC
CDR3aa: CASSDSGARYNEQFF

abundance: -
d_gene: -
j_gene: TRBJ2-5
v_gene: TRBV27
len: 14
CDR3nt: TGTGCCAGCAGGCCTGCCGGAGTATGGGAGACCCAGTACTTC
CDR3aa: CASRPAGVWETQYF

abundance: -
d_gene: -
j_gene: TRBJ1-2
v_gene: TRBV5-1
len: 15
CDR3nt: TGCGCCAGCAGCTTGGGGGCCGGGAACCACTATGGCTACACCTTC
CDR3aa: CASSLGAGNHYGYTF

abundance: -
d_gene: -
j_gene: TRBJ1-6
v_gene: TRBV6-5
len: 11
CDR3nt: TGTGCCAGCAGGAGGGGGGGGCCCCTCCACTTT
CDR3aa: CASRRGGPLHF

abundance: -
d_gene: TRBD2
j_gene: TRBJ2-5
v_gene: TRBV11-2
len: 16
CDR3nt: TGTGCCAGCAGCTTAGGCCGAGCGGGAGGGCAAGAGACCCAGTACTTC
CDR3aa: CASSLGRAGGQETQYF

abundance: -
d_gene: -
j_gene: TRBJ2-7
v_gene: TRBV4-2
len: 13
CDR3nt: TGTGCCAGCAGTCCCGACAGAGACTACGAGCAGTACTTC
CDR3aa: CASSPDRDYEQYF

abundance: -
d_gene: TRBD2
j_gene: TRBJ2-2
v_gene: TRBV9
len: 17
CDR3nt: TGTGCCAGCAGCCGCGCTAGCGGGGGTGAGAACACCGGGGAGCTGTTTTTT
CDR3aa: CASSRASGGENTGELFF

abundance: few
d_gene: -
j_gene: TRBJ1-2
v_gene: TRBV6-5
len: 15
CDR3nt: TGTGCCAGCACCCTAAGGGAAAGCAGGGACTATGGCTACACCTTC
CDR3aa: CASTLRESRDYGYTF

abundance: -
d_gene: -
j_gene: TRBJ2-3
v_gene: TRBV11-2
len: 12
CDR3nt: TGTGCCAGCTACGGGGGCACAGATACGCAGTATTTT
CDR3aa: CASYGGTDTQYF

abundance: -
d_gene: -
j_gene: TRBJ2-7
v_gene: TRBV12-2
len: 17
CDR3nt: TGTGCAAGTCGCCCAGAACAGACTAGCGGGAGAAACGACGAGCAGTACTTC
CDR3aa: CASRPEQTSGRNDEQYF

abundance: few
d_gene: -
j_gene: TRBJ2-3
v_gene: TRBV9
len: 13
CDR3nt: TGTGCCAGCAGCGTAGGAAGTAAGGAGACGCAGTATTTT
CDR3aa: CASSVGSKETQYF

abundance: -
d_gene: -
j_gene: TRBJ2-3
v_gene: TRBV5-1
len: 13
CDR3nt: TGCGCCAGCAGCCCCGGTCCGCCAGATACGCAGTATTTT
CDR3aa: CASSPGPPDTQYF

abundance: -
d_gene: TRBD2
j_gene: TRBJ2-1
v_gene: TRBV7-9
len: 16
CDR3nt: TGTGCCAGCAGCTCACTAGCGGGAGGGCCTTACAATGAGCAGTTCTTC
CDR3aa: CASSSLAGGPYNEQFF

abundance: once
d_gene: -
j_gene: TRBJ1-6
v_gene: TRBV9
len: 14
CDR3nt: TGTGCCAGCAGCGCTACAGGAGGGATTTCACCCCTCCACTTT
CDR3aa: CASSATGGISPLHF

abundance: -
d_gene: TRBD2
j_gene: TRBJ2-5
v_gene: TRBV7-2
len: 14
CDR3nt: TGTGCCAGCAGCCTACTAGCGGGAGGGGAGACCCAGTACTTC
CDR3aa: CASSLLAGGETQYF

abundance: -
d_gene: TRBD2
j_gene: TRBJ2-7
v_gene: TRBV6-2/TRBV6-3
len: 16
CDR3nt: TGTGCCAGCAGTTACCCCCTAGCGGGGGAATCCTACGAGCAGTACTTC
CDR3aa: CASSYPLAGESYEQYF

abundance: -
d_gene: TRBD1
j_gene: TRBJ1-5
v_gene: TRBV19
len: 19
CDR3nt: TGTGCCAGTAGTGTCCCGATTGGGACAGGGGACTATAGCAATCAGCCCCAGCATTTT
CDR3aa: CASSVPIGTGDYSNQPQHF

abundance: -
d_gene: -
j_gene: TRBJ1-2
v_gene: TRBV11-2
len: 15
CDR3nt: TGTGCCAGCAGCTCTCAAACATCGGGGTCGGGAGGCTACACCTTC
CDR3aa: CASSSQTSGSGGYTF

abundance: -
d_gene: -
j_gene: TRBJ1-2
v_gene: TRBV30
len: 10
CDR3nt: TGTGCCTGGAAGTTGAGAACCTACACCTTC
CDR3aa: CAWKLRTYTF

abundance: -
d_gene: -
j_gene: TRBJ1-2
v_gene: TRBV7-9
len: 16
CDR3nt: TGTGCCAGCAGCTTAGAGGTCGGAGGTTTTAGAGGAGGCTACACCTTC
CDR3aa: CASSLEVGGFRGGYTF